This T cell receptor beta chain was found in a study of CD8 T cells in ankylosing spondylitis (dated by TCRdb to about 2017). The study in broad terms: The study profiled T cell receptor beta repertoires in healthy donors and ankylosing spondylitis patients to find disease-linked TCR variants. The full study cohort was made up of about two dozen ankylosing spondylitis patients and some 100 healthy donors. Peripheral blood samples were taken, and synovial fluid was additionally collected from ankylosing spondylitis patients. Beyond this particular receptor, the publication reports: Some motif variants had previously been reported in the synovial fluid and blood of reactive arthritis patients, which suggests shared mechanisms of disease initiation. The disease-linked clones had a CD8+ phenotype and were found at relatively low frequencies in peripheral blood. A TCR beta motif of several highly homologous amino acid variants appeared characteristic of blood from ankylosing spondylitis patients. Significant enrichment of the disease-linked clones was reported in matched synovial fluid samples from ankylosing spondylitis patients.

V is reduced by 2 bases and J by 0 bases, leaving a spacing of 4 bases between them. The CDR1 and CDR2 encoded by the germline V gene are SQVTM and ANQGSEA. CDR3 length: 12 amino acids, cysteine to phenylalanine. The CDR3 DNA has 36 bases and is translated from base 1. TCRdb names Illumina HiSeq 2500 as the instrument used. Quantitative 5'-RACE with molecular barcodes was used to prepare TCR beta libraries. The authors' analysis ran thus. To identify disease-linked TCR variants, a new computational method was used, one built on a probabilistic model of VDJ rearrangement. The public reads were reanalyzed by TCRdb: fastp trimming at Q25, MiXCR alignment, in-frame beta chains only. Entries that share a CDR3 protein sequence are merged under the most common genes and DNA. These V and J calls derive from TCRdb rather than the authors' analysis. A total of a few hundred thousand distinct CDR3 sequences appear in this sample, roughly 20% of them only once. Over 10% of the sample goes to the ten largest clones.

With respect to this clonotype: The specificity of this receptor is unknown. Base-call qualities are not available, and no considerably larger clone is one nucleotide away.

This TCR was recovered from a male donor with ankylosing spondylitis or in good health (not recorded which). Source material: blood, either unsorted or a sorted T cell fraction (not recorded which). The rearrangement joined TRBV29-1 to TRBJ2-5; the D segment cannot be called with confidence. CDR3 region: CSVEIYQETQYF. The DNA reads TGCAGCGTTGAAATATACCAAGAGACCCAGTACTTC.